This T cell receptor (beta chain) was retrieved from a study of T cell repertoires in aging, cancer and after chemotherapy. Multiplex touch-down PCR with TRB-A/B primers amplified rearranged V-D-J TRB sequences. TCRdb re-derived calls from the multiplex PCR reads in MiXCR, one entry per CDR3 protein. The table includes about 5,100 distinct CDR3 sequences, around 30% detected once. On this clonotype itself: As yet, its antigen is unknown.

From germline, CDR1 is MNHEY and CDR2 SMNVEV (reference sequence). V lost 0 bases to trimming and J lost 1 base, with 7 bases between them. CDR3 length: 16 residues. Whole-study results and caveats: In healthy donors, age-related TCR diversity loss mainly reflected lost richness. Compared with age-matched healthy donors, untreated hematological or solid cancer patients showed higher blood TCR clonality.

TCR beta rearrangements were amplified from peripheral blood genomic DNA. The V and J genes are TRBV27 and TRBJ2-6, with unresolved D. Material: blood. This receptor was taken from a human donor with a solid tumor. This chain's CDR3 is CASSLSERSGANVLTF. The CDR3 DNA follows: TGTGCCAGCAGTTTATCGGAACGATCTGGGGCCAACGTCCTGACTTTC.